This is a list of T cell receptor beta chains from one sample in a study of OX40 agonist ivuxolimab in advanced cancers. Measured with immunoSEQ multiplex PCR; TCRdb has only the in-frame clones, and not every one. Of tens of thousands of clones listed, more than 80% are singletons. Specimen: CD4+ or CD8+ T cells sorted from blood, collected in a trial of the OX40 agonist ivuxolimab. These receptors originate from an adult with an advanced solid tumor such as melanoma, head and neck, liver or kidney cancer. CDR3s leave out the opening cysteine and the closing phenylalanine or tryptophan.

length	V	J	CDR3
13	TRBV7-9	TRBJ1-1	ASSPLYVRSTEAF
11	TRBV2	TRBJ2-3	ASRWGSTDTQY
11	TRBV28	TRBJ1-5	ASTGGAGQPQH
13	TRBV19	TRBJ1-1	ASSMAGTMNTEAF
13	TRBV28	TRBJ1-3	ASSFNWGTGNTIY
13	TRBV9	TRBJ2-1	ASSSGFTGGGEQF
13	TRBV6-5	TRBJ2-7	ASQLTFIGAHEQY
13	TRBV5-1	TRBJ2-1	ASSFRTRDYNEQF
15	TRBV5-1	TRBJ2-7	ASSRTSGRLTSYEQY
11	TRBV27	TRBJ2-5	ASSFLNEETQY
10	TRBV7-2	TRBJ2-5	ASSLAAETQY
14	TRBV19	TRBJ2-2	ASSIESGRDTGELF
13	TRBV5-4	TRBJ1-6	ASSTDGGGGSPLH
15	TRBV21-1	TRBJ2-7	ASSKNLRPLIMDEQY
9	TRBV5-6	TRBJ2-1	ASSREIEQF
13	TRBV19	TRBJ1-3	ASSSRTRPGNTIY
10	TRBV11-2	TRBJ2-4	ASSLDRGIQY
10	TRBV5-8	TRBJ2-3	ASSLDAYTQY
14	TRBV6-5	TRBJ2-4	ASSYSVATQRDIQY
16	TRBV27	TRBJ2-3	ASSLSVLTGRRSDTQY
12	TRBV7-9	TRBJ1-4	ASSLGAIVEKLF
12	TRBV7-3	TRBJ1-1	ASSSTGAGTEAF
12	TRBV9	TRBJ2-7	ASSVEGGNYEQY
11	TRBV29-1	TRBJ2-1	SVVRARVDEQF
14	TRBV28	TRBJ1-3	ASSLFGQGNGNTIY